The 15 T cell receptor beta chains below were found in one sample sequenced in a study of blood T cell repertoires in COVID-19. Sequencing used immunoSEQ multiplex PCR; TCRdb keeps in-frame clones, though not all of them. This table holds about 230,000 clones, 89% found once. Sequences were obtained from PBMCs or T cells enriched from blood (not recorded which). These TCRs come from a woman in her 30s with acute COVID-19.

The chain combines TRBV6-5 with TRBJ2-1; 10 positions agree with TRBD2. This CDR3 is 13 amino acids long. CDR1 is MNHEY, CDR2 SVGAGI, per germline. J gave up 13 bases and V 7 bases, and 10 bases lay outside the gene matches. The CDR3 DNA follows: TGTGCCAGCAACCAGTTACTAGCGGGGTCCCAGTTCTTC. This codes for CASNQLLAGSQFF.

The rearrangement uses TRBV5-1 and TRBJ2-3; D possibly corresponds to TRBD2 (6 bases). The CDR3 is 14 amino acids. Trimming cost V 0 bases and J 8 bases, with 13 bases left between them. In germline, CDR1 is SGHRS, CDR2 YFSETQ. Here the CDR3 reads CASSLVEGSTTQYF. In DNA, the CDR3 is TGCGCCAGCAGCTTGGTGGAGGGGTCAACTACGCAGTATTTT.

The chain has TRBV7-2 and TRBJ2-4; 11 bases agree with TRBD1. Per the germline V gene, CDR1 is SGHTA and CDR2 is FQGNSA. V lost 4 bases and J lost 15; bases outside the gene matches: 8. The CDR3 spans 13 residues. CDR3 loop: CASSSESDRGRYF. The DNA for the CDR3 is TGTGCCAGCAGCTCCGAATCGGACAGGGGGCGGTACTTC.

The chain carries TRBV5-4 and TRBJ2-3, with D maybe TRBD1 (6 bases). CDR1 and CDR2 from the germline V gene are SGHNT and YYREEE (reference sequence). Trimming removed 2 bases from V and 0 bases from J, with 13 bases in between. The length of the CDR3 is 16 residues. The CDR3 loop reads CASSLDRPTSTDTQYF. Written as DNA, the CDR3 is TGTGCCAGCAGCTTAGACAGGCCAACTAGCACAGATACGCAGTATTTT. Together with reference TRBV5-4 and TRBJ2-3, the CDR3 gives the full variable domain: ETGVTQSPTHLIKTRGQQVTLRCSSQSGHNTVSWYQQALGQGPQFIFQYYREEENGRGNFPPRFSGLQFPNYSSELNVNALELDDSALYLCASSLDRPTSTDTQYFGPGTRLTVL.

In DNA form, the CDR3 reads TGTGCCAGCAGCATAGACACTGAAGCTTTCTTT. Its protein product is CASSIDTEAFF. The V call is TRBV5-6, the J call TRBJ1-1; D is uncertain. The V and J ends lost 4 bases and 3 bases respectively, with 4 bases between them. This CDR3 region has 11 residues. The germline gives CDR1 SGHDT, CDR2 YYEEEE.

This chain links TRBV19 with TRBJ1-5, with 8 nucleotides matching TRBD1. V gave up 7 bases and J gave up 6 bases; unmatched junction bases: 14. CDR3 size: 16 residues. Germline CDR1 reads LNHDA; CDR2 reads SQIVND (reference sequence). The CDR3 reads CASKAPGAGGFQPQHF. The CDR3 nucleotides read TGTGCCAGTAAGGCCCCGGGGGCAGGGGGCTTTCAGCCCCAGCATTTT.

The DNA for the CDR3 is TGTGCCAGCAACGCGGGACAGGGGGACCGTCACCTCCACTTT. Encoded protein: CASNAGQGDRHLHF. The J gene is TRBJ1-6, the V gene TRBV28; 11 bases are shared with TRBD1. J was trimmed by 15 bases and V by 7 bases; bases with no gene match: 11. The CDR3 is 14 amino acids. Germline V CDR1 and CDR2: MDHEN, SYDVKM. The variable domain in full, completed from reference TRBV28 and TRBJ1-6, reads DVKVTQSSRYLVKRTGEKVFLECVQDMDHENMFWYRQDPGLGLRLIYFSYDVKMKEKGDIPEGYSVSREKKERFSLILESASTNQTSMYLCASNAGQGDRHLHFGNGTRLTVT.

This clone was seen just once. The V call is TRBV28, the J call TRBJ1-6, with a possible D match to TRBD1 (5 bases). The CDR3 extends over 15 amino acids. Trimming pared 5 bases from V and 9 bases from J, leaving 17 bases between. CDR1 is MDHEN and CDR2 is SYDVKM in the germline V gene. Written as DNA, the CDR3 is TGTGCCAGCAGTCTCCGGGGGGAGGGCGGTTCACCCCTCCACTTT. Encoded protein: CASSLRGEGGSPLHF.

The genes are TRBV19 and TRBJ1-5; 9 positions agree with TRBD1. The CDR3 sequence is 14 residues long. V was pared by 6 bases and J by 7 bases, with 7 bases of the junction left unmatched. Germline CDR1 reads LNHDA; CDR2 reads SQIVND (reference sequence). For the CDR3, the DNA is TGTGCCAGTAGCCCTACAGGGGGCGAACAGCCCCAGCATTTT. Translating it yields CASSPTGGEQPQHF.

This clone was recorded at least ten times. The V call is TRBV7-9, the J call TRBJ2-7, with 9 nucleotides matching TRBD1. CDR1 is SEHNR, CDR2 FQNEAQ, per germline (reference sequence). There are 17 residues in the CDR3. V lost 2 bases and J lost 4; bases outside the gene matches: 12. The CDR3 reads CASSLLPLSDRGYEQYF. CDR3 coding DNA: TGTGCCAGCAGCTTACTCCCACTTTCGGACAGGGGTTACGAGCAGTACTTC. The complete variable domain, with remaining parts taken from reference TRBV7-9 and TRBJ2-7, reads DTGVSQNPRHKITKRGQNVTFRCDPISEHNRLYWYRQTLGQGPEFLTYFQNEAQLEKSRLLSDRFSAERPKGSFSTLEIQRTEQGDSAMYLCASSLLPLSDRGYEQYFGPGTRLTVT.

This clone was seen ten or more times. The V gene is TRBV9, the J gene TRBJ2-3; TRBD2 matches at 7 bases. Germline V CDR1 and CDR2: SGDLS, YYNGEE. V shed 1 base and J 3 bases; nucleotides not matched to a gene: 8. The CDR3 covers 16 residues. CDR3 residues: CASSVSGGGETDTQYF. CDR3 DNA: TGTGCCAGCAGCGTAAGCGGTGGGGGGGAAACAGATACGCAGTATTTT.

This clone showed up just once. In the same sample, other DNA sequences code for this CDR3. This CDR3 reads CASSQGQGYGYTF. In nucleotides, the CDR3 is TGTGCCAGCAGCCAGGGACAGGGTTATGGCTACACCTTC. The chain recombines TRBV14 with TRBJ1-2; 9 bases line up with TRBD1. This CDR3 contains 13 residues. Germline CDR1 is SGHDN and CDR2 is FVKESK. V lost 3 bases, J lost 5 bases, and 1 base stayed unmatched.

The chain is built from TRBV5-4 and TRBJ1-4, with TRBD1 as a possible D gene (5 bases). Trimming removed 0 bases at V and 7 bases at J, with 13 bases between. This CDR3 contains 15 residues. Germline CDR1 and CDR2: SGHNT and YYREEE (reference sequence). CDR3 protein: CASSLGVRDTEKLFF. The CDR3 DNA follows: TGTGCCAGCAGCTTGGGTGTCAGGGATACTGAAAAACTGTTTTTT.

V usage is TRBV6-4 and J usage is TRBJ1-6; D gene unclear. CDR1 is MRHNA and CDR2 is SNTAGT in the germline V gene. This CDR3 contains 12 residues. Trimming removed 3 bases at V and 12 bases at J, with 9 bases between. Written as DNA, the CDR3 is TGTGCCAGCAGTGAATCAGGAAGACCCCTCCACTTT. Amino acids: CASSESGRPLHF.

The chain joins TRBV19 to TRBJ1-4; tentatively, D is TRBD1 (5 bases). CDR3 length: 15 amino acids. The V end was cut by 3 bases, the J end by 5 bases, with 13 bases between. Germline assignment: CDR1 LNHDA and CDR2 SQIVND (reference sequence). CDR3 loop: CASSILGTWNEKLFF. CDR3 in DNA: TGTGCCAGTAGTATTTTAGGGACTTGGAATGAAAAACTGTTTTTT. The full variable domain, rest sourced from reference TRBV19 and TRBJ1-4, is DGGITQSPKYLFRKEGQNVTLSCEQNLNHDAMYWYRQDPGQGLRLIYYSQIVNDFQKGDIAEGYSVSREKKESFPLTVTSAQKNPTAFYLCASSILGTWNEKLFFGSGTQLSVL.